Presented here are 6 T cell receptor beta chains from one specimen sequenced in a study of liver allograft versus peripheral blood T cells. Across the whole study: Liver transplant recipients had T cell receptor repertoires compared between transplanted liver and peripheral blood.

TCRdb ran MiXCR on the reads and lists one entry per CDR3 protein. The top ten clones hold roughly 2.9% of a sample with thousands of distinct CDR3 sequences, roughly 15% of them seen once. The receptors come from a human patient who had a liver transplant. Some T cells may be provided by the graft donor.

On this clonotype: Relative to the germline gene, one junction end is altered; a read error may explain this. The chain couples TRBV20-1 to TRBJ1-2; 8 bases match TRBD1. This CDR3 has 13 amino acids. Germline values: CDR1 DFQATT, CDR2 SNEGSKA (reference sequence). The CDR3 bases are TGCACTGCTAGATCAGGGGGCGGCTATGGCTACACCTTC. Translating gives CTARSGGGYGYTF.

J is TRBJ2-2 and V is TRBV28; 7 nucleotides line up with TRBD2. This CDR3 has 24 amino acids. The germline CDR1 and CDR2 sequences are MDHEN and SYDVKM. After removal of 3 bases from V and 1 base from J, the junction contained 29 bases not matched to a gene. As DNA, the CDR3 is TGTGCCAGCAGTTTTATTTGGGTTCTCCACCCGGGACTATTGCCATCCTTGAACACCGGGGAGCTGTTTTTT. Translation gives CASSFIWVLHPGLLPSLNTGELFF.

This clonotype appeared a single time. With a much larger clone just one base away, this may be a read error. J is TRBJ1-2 and V is TRBV20-1; possible D gene TRBD1, 6 bases. V lost 1 base to trimming and J lost 3 bases, with 18 bases between them. This CDR3 is built from 16 residues. Per the germline V gene, CDR1 is DFQATT and CDR2 is SNEGSKA (reference sequence). The CDR3 bases are TGCAGTGCTAGAGGGTTGGGAGTAGGGGGGGACTATGGCTACACCTTC. Its protein is CSARGLGVGGDYGYTF.

This clonotype is classed as medium-sized. This chain joins TRBV6-5 and TRBJ2-7; 13 bases agree with TRBD2. The trim removed 5 bases at V and 0 bases at J, leaving 10 bases unmatched. Looked up from germline, CDR1 is MNHEY and CDR2 is SVGAGI. The CDR3 covers 18 residues. The CDR3 DNA sequence: TGTGCCAGCAGTCGGGGACTAGCGGGGCCCCAAAGCTCCTACGAGCAGTACTTC. Translation gives CASSRGLAGPQSSYEQYF.

This chain uses TRBV19 with TRBJ1-1; 8 bases align to TRBD1. CDR1 LNHDA and CDR2 SQIVND come from the germline V gene (reference sequence). The V and J ends lost 7 bases and 2 bases, in that order; junction bases with no gene match: 6. The CDR3 consists of 14 residues. The CDR3, as DNA: TGTGCCAGTACTCAGGGGGCCGGCAACACTGAAGCTTTCTTT. It specifies CASTQGAGNTEAFF.

There are a few counts of this clonotype. This chain uses TRBV27 with TRBJ1-6, with 8 bases lining up with TRBD1. Germline trimming cut 6 bases from V and 9 bases from J; bases unmatched to any gene: 13. This CDR3 comprises 16 residues. Germline CDR1 is MNHEY and CDR2 is SMNVEV (reference sequence). CDR3 loop: CASSRDRWRLGSPLHF. In nucleotides, the CDR3 is TGTGCCAGCAGCCGGGACAGGTGGCGTCTCGGTTCACCCCTCCACTTT.